This TCR beta chain is from a study of cytomegalovirus exposure and HLA in healthy donors. CDR1 is SGHRS, CDR2 YFSETQ, per germline. V gave up 4 bases and J gave up 13 bases; unmatched junction bases: 8. The CDR3 loop spans 13 amino acids. The study ran its PCR with 60 Vbeta and 13 Jbeta primers. Here immunoSEQ multiplex PCR was the method, and the copy in TCRdb shows in-frame clones only, minus some. The repertoire holds approximately 140,000 clones, with 80% to 90% as singletons. The rearrangement links TRBV5-1 to TRBJ2-1; 10 bases match TRBD1. The source material was PBMCs. The clonotype was recovered from a man aged 50 to 60 in good health and CMV-seronegative. CDR3 coding DNA: TGCGCCAGCAGCCGCGGACAGGGGGAGACCCAGTTCTTC. Amino acid sequence: CASSRGQGETQFF.